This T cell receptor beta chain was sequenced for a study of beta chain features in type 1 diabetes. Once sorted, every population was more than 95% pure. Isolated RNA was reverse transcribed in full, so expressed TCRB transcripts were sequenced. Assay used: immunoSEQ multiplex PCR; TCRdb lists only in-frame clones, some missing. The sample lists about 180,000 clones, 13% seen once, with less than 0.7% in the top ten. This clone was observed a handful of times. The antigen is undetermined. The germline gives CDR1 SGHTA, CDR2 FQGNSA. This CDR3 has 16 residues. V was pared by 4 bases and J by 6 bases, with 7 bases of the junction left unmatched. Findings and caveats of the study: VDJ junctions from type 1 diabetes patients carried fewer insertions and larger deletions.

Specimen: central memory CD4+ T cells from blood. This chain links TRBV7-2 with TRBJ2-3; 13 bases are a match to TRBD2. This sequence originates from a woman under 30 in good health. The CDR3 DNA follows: TGTGCCAGCAGCTACCGACTAGCGGGAGGTAGGGATACGCAGTATTTT. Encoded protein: CASSYRLAGGRDTQYF.